This T cell receptor (beta chain) originates from a study of T cell responses to AZD1222 COVID-19 vaccine. Study results and caveats: Repertoires in all cases were sampled only once the peak T cell response had passed. Along spike, vaccine-associated CD4 TCRs were found throughout, with dominance at 160-218 and 743-854.

The ends were cut back, 7 bases at V and 2 bases at J, with 14 bases in the middle. Germline CDR1 reads SNHLY; CDR2 reads FYNNEI. There are 15 residues in the CDR3. Notes on this clone: Its antigen is not known.

Clones were read by immunoSEQ multiplex PCR, and TCRdb kept only the in-frame ones, dropping some. Of 200,000 to 250,000 clones in the sample, approximately 94% were seen once. The clonotype originates from an adult in good health. Specimen: peripheral blood, collected on day 0 of MenACWY control vaccination. The J gene is TRBJ1-4, the V gene TRBV2; the D gene is possibly TRBD1 (6 bases). This CDR3 reads CASTEEDRTNEKLFF. Written as DNA, the CDR3 is TGTGCCAGCACCGAGGAAGACAGGACTAATGAAAAACTGTTTTTT.